The rows below give T cell receptor beta chains drawn from one sample of a study of chemoradiotherapy in HPV16-positive cancers. The method was immunoSEQ multiplex PCR; TCRdb's version includes in-frame clones alone and lacks a portion of them. The sample lists 500 to 700 clones, around two thirds occurring once. Material: tumor tissue, obtained from a patient who underwent chemoradiotherapy. The receptors derive from a human donor with HPV-associated anogenital cancer. CDR3s include the opening cysteine and the closing phenylalanine or tryptophan. Fields, in order: J gene, clone size, V gene, D gene, CDR3 DNA, CDR3 protein. A D gene is named only where the DNA matches it firmly. Some rows have no size entry. The others give once, few or many, or a class for an expanded clone.

TRBJ1-1	-	TRBV28	-	TGTGCCAGCAGTCGACCAAGGGGAATGAACACTGAAGCTTTCTTT	CASSRPRGMNTEAFF
TRBJ1-2	-	TRBV11-1	-	TGTGCCAGCAGCTTACGGGGCTATGGCTACACCTTC	CASSLRGYGYTF
TRBJ1-2	few	TRBV27	TRBD1	TGTGCCAGCAGTTTGACAGGGAACTATGGCTACACCTTC	CASSLTGNYGYTF
TRBJ2-1	-	TRBV6-1	TRBD1	TGTGCCAGCAGCCGCCCGGGACAGGGTCGCAATGAGCAGTTCTTC	CASSRPGQGRNEQFF
TRBJ2-7	few	TRBV5-1	TRBD2	TGCGCCAGCAGCTTGGCCGGGGGACTATTCTACGAGCAGTACTTC	CASSLAGGLFYEQYF
TRBJ2-6	-	TRBV6-1	-	TGTGCCAGCAGTGACAACTCTGGGGCCAACGTCCTGACTTTC	CASSDNSGANVLTF
TRBJ2-5	-	TRBV7-2	TRBD1	TGTGCCAGCAGCTTACCGGGACAGGTCAAACAAGAGACCCAGTACTTC	CASSLPGQVKQETQYF
TRBJ1-1	-	TRBV19	-	TGTGCCAGTAGGAGCACAGGCCCCGAAGCTTTCTTT	CASRSTGPEAFF
TRBJ2-3	-	TRBV6-1	TRBD2	TGTGCCAGCAGTGAAGCTAGCGGGGGGGCCCCAGATACGCAGTATTTT	CASSEASGGAPDTQYF
TRBJ2-7	-	TRBV7-2	TRBD2	TGTGCCAGCAGCTCCAGGACTAGCGGGGGGCCCTACGAGCAGTACTTC	CASSSRTSGGPYEQYF
TRBJ1-5	-	TRBV7-2	-	TGTGCCAGCAGCTTATCGGGGGGGTTGGTCAATCAGCCCCAGCATTTT	CASSLSGGLVNQPQHF
TRBJ1-2	-	TRBV6-5	-	TGTGCCAGCTATTCACAGGCGGTCCTGGGCTACACCTTC	CASYSQAVLGYTF
TRBJ2-7	-	TRBV7-3	-	TGTGCCAGCAGCTTCCCGCCGGGACCGAGGGAGCAGTACTTC	CASSFPPGPREQYF
TRBJ2-1	-	TRBV28	-	TGTGCCAGCAGTTTAACAGATAGCTCCTACAATGAGCAGTTCTTC	CASSLTDSSYNEQFF
TRBJ2-1	-	TRBV6-4	TRBD2	TGTGCCAGCAGTGAATCTGCACTAGCGGGGGGGCCAATAGAGCAGTTCTTC	CASSESALAGGPIEQFF
TRBJ2-1	-	TRBV11-1	-	TGTGCCAGCAGCTTAAATTCCGGGGCCCTCCGGGCTCATGAGCAGTTCTTC	CASSLNSGALRAHEQFF
TRBJ2-5	-	TRBV7-2	-	TGTGCCAGCAGCTTATGGCAGCAAGAGACCCAGTACTTC	CASSLWQQETQYF
TRBJ2-7	-	TRBV6-5	TRBD1	TGTGCCAGCAGTTACCAGGGACAGGGGGGCTACGAGCAGTACTTC	CASSYQGQGGYEQYF
TRBJ2-6	-	TRBV7-3	TRBD1	TGTGCCAGCAGCTTATATGGGGACAGGCAGGGAGCTGGGGCCAACGTCCTGACTTTC	CASSLYGDRQGAGANVLTF
TRBJ2-7	-	TRBV2	TRBD1	TGTGCCAGCAGTGAACGCCCCCAGGGGGCGATATCCTACGAGCAGTACTTC	CASSERPQGAISYEQYF
TRBJ1-1	-	TRBV27	TRBD1	TGTGCCAGCAGTTTGACAGGGGATGTGGGCACTGAAGCTTTCTTT	CASSLTGDVGTEAFF
TRBJ2-1	-	TRBV6-5	TRBD2	TGTGCCAGCAGTTACGGTAGCGGGGGGATCAATGAGCAGTTCTTC	CASSYGSGGINEQFF
TRBJ1-5	few	TRBV2	-	TGTGCCAGCAGTGACAGAGGGCTATTCAATCAGCCCCAGCATTTT	CASSDRGLFNQPQHF
TRBJ1-2	-	TRBV4-1	TRBD1	TGCGCCAGCAGCCAAGAATCAAGTGGGGGACAGGTCAACTATGGCTACACCTTC	CASSQESSGGQVNYGYTF
TRBJ1-6	-	TRBV14	-	TGTGCCAGCAGACAAAATATGGGGAATTCACCCCTCCACTTT	CASRQNMGNSPLHF
TRBJ2-2	-	TRBV7-9	-	TGTGCCAGCAGCTATTTTACGGGGTTCACCGGGGAGCTGTTTTTT	CASSYFTGFTGELFF
TRBJ1-3	-	TRBV7-6	TRBD1	TGTGCCAGCAGCTTAGATCCGACAGGGGGCTCTGGAAACACCATATATTTT	CASSLDPTGGSGNTIYF
TRBJ1-2	few	TRBV12-5	-	TGTGCTAGTGGTCCCGCAGGGGTACCCGATTACCCAAGCTATGGCTACACCTTC	CASGPAGVPDYPSYGYTF
TRBJ1-1	-	TRBV7-9	-	TGTGCCAGCAGCTTAGGGTTACAGGAGAACACTGAAGCCTTCTTT	CASSLGLQENTEAFF
TRBJ2-5	once	TRBV19	TRBD1	TGTGCCAGTAGTATATTGGGGGGACAGGGAGAGACCCAGTACTTC	CASSILGGQGETQYF
TRBJ1-2	-	TRBV12-2	-	TGTGCAAGTCGTGACTTGGTTATTCGGAGCGTCGACTATGGCTACACCTTC	CASRDLVIRSVDYGYTF
TRBJ2-1	-	TRBV5-8	TRBD2	TGTGCCAGCAGCCATAGGACTAGCGGGATTAGCTCCTACAATGAGCAGTTCTTC	CASSHRTSGISSYNEQFF
TRBJ1-2	hyperexpanded	TRBV7-9	-	TGTGCCAGCAGCTTACGGGGCTATGGCTACACCTTC	CASSLRGYGYTF
TRBJ2-5	-	TRBV6-6	-	TGTGCCAGCAGCAAAAGGGCCCAAGAGACCCAGTACTTC	CASSKRAQETQYF
TRBJ1-5	few	TRBV6-6	-	TGTGCCAGCAGTTACCGGGTAGAGGGCAATCAGCCCCAGCATTTT	CASSYRVEGNQPQHF
TRBJ2-7	-	TRBV7-6	-	TGTGCCAGCAGCTTCGGGCCGGACGGCGGCTACGAGCAGTACTTC	CASSFGPDGGYEQYF
TRBJ2-1	-	TRBV11-3	TRBD1	TGTGCCAGCAGCTTGGACAGGGACAATGAGCAGTTCTTC	CASSLDRDNEQFF
TRBJ1-1	-	TRBV10-2	TRBD1	TGCGCCAGCAACGACAGGGGGTTCACTGAAGCTTTCTTT	CASNDRGFTEAFF
TRBJ1-5	-	TRBV5-6	-	TGTGCCAGCAGCTTGGGAGGTTTCAATCAGCCCCAGCATTTT	CASSLGGFNQPQHF
TRBJ2-7	-	TRBV18	TRBD2	TGTGCCAGCTCACCAAATCCCGGGACTAGATCGTACGAGCAGTACTTC	CASSPNPGTRSYEQYF
TRBJ2-7	-	TRBV7-2	TRBD2	TGTGCCAGCAGTCGAAGGACTAGCGGGGGTTACGAGCAGTACTTC	CASSRRTSGGYEQYF
TRBJ2-7	-	TRBV7-2	TRBD1	TGTGCCAGCAGCTATACAGGGGGGAGCTCCTACGAGCAGTACTTC	CASSYTGGSSYEQYF
TRBJ2-7	-	TRBV27	TRBD2	TGTGCCAGCAGTTTCCGGGGGACTAGCGGGCTCAACGAGCAGTACTTC	CASSFRGTSGLNEQYF
TRBJ1-5	-	TRBV19	TRBD1	TGTGCCAGTAGTATCAGGGGGCGCCCACCCTTTTATAGCAATCAGCCCCAGCATTTT	CASSIRGRPPFYSNQPQHF
TRBJ2-7	few	TRBV5-1	TRBD1	TGCGCCAGCGACCCGGGACAGGGGGACGAGAAGCAGTACTTC	CASDPGQGDEKQYF
TRBJ2-3	-	TRBV7-2	-	TGTGCCAGCAGCCCAGACATGTTAACAGATACGCAGTATTTT	CASSPDMLTDTQYF
TRBJ2-2	-	TRBV13	-	TGTGCCAGCAGCTTAGGTAGGACCTCGGGGATCGGGGAGCTGTTTTTT	CASSLGRTSGIGELFF
TRBJ2-5	-	TRBV5-6	-	TGTGCCAGCAGCTTGGTAATGCGAGAGACCCAGTACTTC	CASSLVMRETQYF
TRBJ2-5	-	TRBV5-1	-	TGCGCCACTAGGCCGGCGTGGGCACAAGTGGGACAAGAGACCCAGTACTTC	CATRPAWAQVGQETQYF
TRBJ1-2	-	TRBV5-1	TRBD1	TGCGCCAGCAGCGGTAAGACAGGGGGCGCCTATGGCTACACCTTC	CASSGKTGGAYGYTF
TRBJ1-4	-	TRBV28	TRBD1	TGTGCCAGCAGTTTGCCGAATTTGGACAGGGGTGAAAAACTGTTTTTT	CASSLPNLDRGEKLFF
TRBJ2-6	few	TRBV6-7	-	TGTGCCAGCAGTGGCGCAGGGCGTATTCAAAGTCGGGCCAACGTCCTGACTTTC	CASSGAGRIQSRANVLTF
TRBJ2-7	once	TRBV5-4	TRBD1	TGTGCCAGCAGCCCACCCGGACAGGGCCCCTACGAGCAGTACTTC	CASSPPGQGPYEQYF
TRBJ2-7	few	TRBV19	-	TGTGCCTGTACCAAAACAGTCTCCTACGAGCAGTACTTC	CACTKTVSYEQYF